This T cell receptor (beta chain) was recovered during a study of T cells in Graves' hyperthyroidism and ophthalmopathy. Study outcomes and limitations: The model identified upcoming ophthalmopathy a median around 6 months ahead of onset. Patients with ophthalmopathy were separated from those with stable hyperthyroidism by a 13 V-J model. Blood held most thyroid clonotypes expanded above 0.001 frequency.

Patients having uncontrolled infection, another autoimmune disease, pregnancy or lactation were not included. Researchers amplified the TCR beta CDR3 regions from RNA transcripts. TCR CDR3 underwent first-round RT-PCR with the HTBI primer set. Each CDR3 protein is one row after TCRdb ran MiXCR on the multiplex PCR reads. The sample has a few hundred thousand distinct CDR3 sequences, about 43% seen once. This CDR3 comprises 15 residues. V trimming: 4 bases; J trimming: 3 bases; junction bases outside the gene matches: 5. Germline V lookup: CDR1 SGHVS, CDR2 FQNEAQ. This clonotype was recorded at least ten times. Its antigen is still unknown.

This receptor was obtained from an adult woman with Graves' disease, either hyperthyroidism or ophthalmopathy (not recorded which). Sample: peripheral blood or thyroid tissue (not recorded which). The chain links TRBV7-8 to TRBJ1-4; 7 bases match TRBD1. The CDR3 nucleotides are TGTGCCAGCAGCTCACCGGGACAGTCTAATGAAAAACTGTTTTTT. It yields the protein CASSSPGQSNEKLFF. The variable domain in full, with the rest retrieved from reference TRBV7-8 and TRBJ1-4, is GAGVSQSPRYKVAKRGQDVALRCDPISGHVSLFWYQQALGQGPEFLTYFQNEAQLDKSGLPSDRFFAERPEGSVSTLKIQRTQQEDSAVYLCASSSPGQSNEKLFFGSGTQLSVL.